The 28 T cell receptor beta chains reported below all come from one sample, sequenced in a study of T cell clones after liver transplantation. TCRdb keeps only in-frame clones here, not all; method: immunoSEQ multiplex PCR. The sample yields tens of thousands of clones, around four fifths seen once. The specimen was CD4+ T cells from blood, collected at the 22-month timepoint. The receptors stem from a human patient who received a liver transplant. Some T cells may be provided by the graft donor.

The chain recombines TRBV7-2 with TRBJ2-7; 8 positions agree with TRBD1. V dropped 2 bases and J dropped 7; count of bases not matched to a gene: 4. The CDR3 spans 13 residues. Germline CDR1 reads SGHTA; CDR2 reads FQGNSA. CDR3 sequence reads: CASSLRTGREQYF. CDR3 DNA: TGTGCCAGCAGCTTAAGGACAGGGCGGGAGCAGTACTTC.

This chain uses TRBV19 with TRBJ2-7; TRBD2 is a possible D gene (5 bases). The CDR3 has 11 amino acids. CDR1 is LNHDA, CDR2 SQIVND, per germline (reference sequence). V lost 9 bases and J 0 bases, leaving 6 bases between the germline ends. For the CDR3, the DNA is TGTGCCAGCCGGGACTCCTACGAGCAGTACTTC. Protein sequence: CASRDSYEQYF. The complete variable domain, with remaining parts taken from reference TRBV19 and TRBJ2-7, reads DGGITQSPKYLFRKEGQNVTLSCEQNLNHDAMYWYRQDPGQGLRLIYYSQIVNDFQKGDIAEGYSVSREKKESFPLTVTSAQKNPTAFYLCASRDSYEQYFGPGTRLTVT.

This clone appeared once. The chain combines TRBV2 with TRBJ2-2; perhaps TRBD1 as D (6 bases). Germline V gene sequence: CDR1 SNHLY, CDR2 FYNNEI. The CDR3 covers 15 residues. V was trimmed by 6 bases and J by 0 bases, leaving 11 bases between them. CDR3 in DNA: TGTGCCAGCAGGAGACAGGTGTCGAACACCGGGGAGCTGTTTTTT. Residues: CASRRQVSNTGELFF.

This chain links TRBV5-1 with TRBJ1-6; D unresolved. Trimming stripped 4 bases from V and 4 bases from J, with 9 bases between. In germline, CDR1 is SGHRS, CDR2 YFSETQ. The CDR3 sequence is 14 residues long. CDR3 DNA sequence: TGCGCCAGCAGCGACACCGATTATAATTCACCCCTCCACTTT. This translates into CASSDTDYNSPLHF.

The rearrangement links TRBV5-1 to TRBJ2-3; 9 positions match TRBD1. Germline CDR1 reads SGHRS; CDR2 reads YFSETQ. J lost 4 bases, V lost 4 bases, and 10 bases had no gene match. This CDR3 has 16 residues. CDR3 amino acids: CASSGGQGGFADTQYF. The CDR3, as DNA: TGCGCCAGCAGCGGGGGACAGGGAGGGTTCGCAGATACGCAGTATTTT.

The chain links TRBV5-5 to TRBJ1-2, with 10 bases matching TRBD1. Germline loops: CDR1 SGHKS, CDR2 YYEKEE (reference sequence). Germline trimming cut 4 bases from V and 6 bases from J; bases unmatched to any gene: 3. The CDR3 contains 13 residues. The CDR3 is CASSLGTGDGYTF. For the CDR3, the DNA is TGTGCCAGCAGCCTTGGGACAGGGGATGGCTACACCTTC.

The DNA of the CDR3 is TGTGCCAGCAGCTTGGGGGTTGGGTGGCTTGGCTACACCTTC. Encoded protein: CASSLGVGWLGYTF. The chain uses TRBV7-2 and TRBJ1-2; weak D call: TRBD1 (5 bases). Trimming shortened V by 3 bases and J by 7 bases, and 15 bases separated the two germline ends. The CDR3 loop spans 14 amino acids. Germline assignment: CDR1 SGHTA and CDR2 FQGNSA.

This clone was counted only a few times. The chain uses TRBV11-1 and TRBJ2-5, with 8 bases lining up with TRBD1. Germline V lookup: CDR1 SGHAT, CDR2 FQDESV (reference sequence). CDR3 size: 13 residues. Trimming cost V 5 bases and J 4 bases; bases outside gene matches: 3. The CDR3 nucleotides are TGTGCCAGCAGCCCGACAGGGGTAGAGACCCAGTACTTC. Translated, it gives CASSPTGVETQYF.

The chain employs TRBV29-1 and TRBJ2-7, with a weak D call TRBD1 (8 bases). Trimming pared 6 bases from V and 7 bases from J, leaving 19 bases between. Germline CDR1 SQVTM, CDR2 ANQGSEA. This CDR3 spans 13 amino acids. As DNA, the CDR3 is TGCAGCGTCGAAAAACAGGGGGGGATAGAGCAGTACTTC. Amino acids: CSVEKQGGIEQYF.

This rearrangement joins TRBV10-3 to TRBJ2-3; D is possibly TRBD2 (6 bases). V was pared by 4 bases and J by 0 bases, with 11 bases between. Germline V lookup: CDR1 ENHRY, CDR2 SYGVKD. This CDR3 is built from 15 residues. DNA of the CDR3: TGTGCCATCAGTGTCGGCGGGGCTAGCACAGATACGCAGTATTTT. This gives the protein CAISVGGASTDTQYF.

Concerning this clone: It may be a read error: a sequence one base away is much more abundant. The CDR3 reads CSARRPHEQYF. In DNA form, the CDR3 reads TGCAGTGCTAGACGGCCACACGAGCAGTACTTC. The genes are TRBV20-1 and TRBJ2-7; D gene unclear. CDR1 is DFQATT, CDR2 SNEGSKA, per germline (reference sequence). Deletions cut 2 bases from V and 5 bases from J, with 7 bases between. This CDR3 contains 11 residues.

This chain connects TRBV7-9 to TRBJ1-6; D is unclear. Germline V gives CDR1 SEHNR, CDR2 FQNEAQ (reference sequence). The CDR3 is 13 residues long. V was shortened by 1 base and J by 9 bases, with 7 bases between the two germline ends. CDR3 sequence reads: CASSLERFSPLHF. The CDR3 DNA is TGTGCCAGCAGCTTAGAAAGGTTTTCACCCCTCCACTTT.

This rearrangement joins TRBV2 to TRBJ1-6; D call uncertain. V was cut by 4 bases and J by 4 bases, with 14 bases left in between. Germline CDR1 and CDR2: SNHLY and FYNNEI. The CDR3 totals 16 residues. The CDR3 DNA reads TGTGCCAGCAGTGCTCTCCAGATAATTTATAATTCACCCCTCCACTTT. This sequence encodes CASSALQIIYNSPLHF. Combining the CDR3 with reference TRBV2 and TRBJ1-6 gives the whole variable domain EPEVTQTPSHQVTQMGQEVILRCVPISNHLYFYWYRQILGQKVEFLVSFYNNEISEKSEIFDDQFSVERPDGSNFTLKIRSTKLEDSAMYFCASSALQIIYNSPLHFGNGTRLTVT.

This rearrangement joins TRBV9 to TRBJ2-2, with a tentative D call TRBD2 (6 bases). V lost 6 bases to trimming and J lost 4 bases, with 19 bases between them. The CDR3 runs 16 residues. The germline CDR1 and CDR2 sequences are SGDLS and YYNGEE. The chain's CDR3 is CASNKGREPLTGELFF. CDR3 bases: TGTGCCAGCAACAAGGGGCGGGAACCCCTCACCGGGGAGCTGTTTTTT.

The rearrangement links TRBV28 to TRBJ1-2; D remains unclear. V shed 2 bases and J shed 2 bases, with 9 bases lying between them. The germline V gene encodes CDR1 MDHEN and CDR2 SYDVKM. The CDR3 sequence is 14 residues long. The CDR3 is CASSLPSRNYGYTF. CDR3 in DNA: TGTGCCAGCAGTTTACCGTCCCGGAACTATGGCTACACCTTC.

V usage is TRBV6-1 and J usage is TRBJ2-1; D gene uncertain. The V end lost 6 bases, the J end lost 8 bases, and 8 bases lay between the germline ends. There are 11 residues in the CDR3. CDR1 and CDR2 from the germline V gene are MNHNS and SASEGT. The CDR3, as DNA: TGTGCCAGCAGGTCTATGGATGAGCAGTTCTTC. It encodes CASRSMDEQFF.

V is TRBV7-2 and J is TRBJ2-1, with D perhaps TRBD2 (6 bases). The CDR3 has 17 amino acids. The ends were cut back, 5 bases at V and 3 bases at J, with 20 bases in the middle. CDR1 is SGHTA and CDR2 is FQGNSA in the germline V gene. DNA for the CDR3: TGTGCCAGCAGCCCCTACACGGGCGGGACCAACTACAATGAGCAGTTCTTC. Encoded protein: CASSPYTGGTNYNEQFF.

The rearrangement joins TRBV2 to TRBJ2-5; the D gene is possibly TRBD1 (5 bases). The CDR3 spans 13 residues. V lost 5 bases and J 2 bases, leaving 9 bases between the germline ends. Germline V gene sequence: CDR1 SNHLY, CDR2 FYNNEI. The CDR3 DNA is TGTGCCAGCAGTAATGACAGACAAGAGACCCAGTACTTC. It is translated as CASSNDRQETQYF. The full variable domain, its missing parts supplied by reference TRBV2 and TRBJ2-5, is EPEVTQTPSHQVTQMGQEVILRCVPISNHLYFYWYRQILGQKVEFLVSFYNNEISEKSEIFDDQFSVERPDGSNFTLKIRSTKLEDSAMYFCASSNDRQETQYFGPGTRLLVL.

V and J are TRBV2 and TRBJ1-1; 8 nucleotides match TRBD1. The germline gives CDR1 SNHLY, CDR2 FYNNEI. The CDR3 is 15 amino acids. V was pared by 6 bases and J by 1 base, with 7 bases of the junction left unmatched. CDR3: CASSPDRVENTEAFF. The CDR3 region has the DNA TGTGCCAGCAGCCCGGACAGGGTAGAGAACACTGAAGCTTTCTTT.

The chain joins TRBV4-2 to TRBJ1-2; D remains ambiguous. CDR3 length: 16 amino acids. CDR1 and CDR2 (germline): LGHNA, YNFKEQ. Between the trimmed V and J ends, which lost 2 bases and 4 bases, there was a span of 17 bases. This chain's CDR3 is CASSQKLSQDRYGYTF. CDR3 DNA: TGTGCCAGCAGCCAAAAGCTTAGTCAGGACCGCTATGGCTACACCTTC.

The gene calls are TRBV7-2 and TRBJ2-7, with D possibly being TRBD1 or TRBD2 (6 bases each). Per germline, CDR1 SGHTA and CDR2 FQGNSA. The CDR3 is 15 amino acids. The germline V and J ends were trimmed by 2 bases and 6 bases, with 17 bases remaining between them. The CDR3 DNA reads TGTGCCAGCAGCTTAAACGTCCCGGGGGCAGGCGAGCAGTACTTC. This codes for CASSLNVPGAGEQYF. Together with reference TRBV7-2 and TRBJ2-7, the CDR3 gives the full variable domain: GAGVSQSPSNKVTEKGKDVELRCDPISGHTALYWYRQSLGQGLEFLIYFQGNSAPDKSGLPSDRFSAERTGGSVSTLTIQRTQQEDSAVYLCASSLNVPGAGEQYFGPGTRLTVT.

V usage is TRBV2 and J usage is TRBJ2-1, with TRBD2 matching over 7 bases. CDR3 size: 12 residues. The J segment lost 9 bases and the V segment lost 8 bases, leaving 7 bases of the junction unmatched. Germline lookup yields CDR1 SNHLY and CDR2 FYNNEI. This CDR3 reads CASSRESVEQFF. The CDR3 coding sequence is TGTGCCAGCTCGCGGGAGAGCGTTGAGCAGTTCTTC.

J is TRBJ2-7 and V is TRBV5-1; possible D gene TRBD1, 5 bases. The CDR3 covers 14 residues. Germline V lookup: CDR1 SGHRS, CDR2 YFSETQ. Trimming pared 0 bases from V and 3 bases from J, leaving 10 bases between. CDR3 sequence (DNA): TGCGCCAGCAGCTTGGGCCGTCAGGGCTACGAGCAGTACTTC. This translates into CASSLGRQGYEQYF. The whole variable domain, remainder taken from reference TRBV5-1 and TRBJ2-7, is KAGVTQTPRYLIKTRGQQVTLSCSPISGHRSVSWYQQTPGQGLQFLFEYFSETQRNKGNFPGRFSGRQFSNSRSEMNVSTLELGDSALYLCASSLGRQGYEQYFGPGTRLTVT.

The rearrangement uses TRBV14 and TRBJ2-3; D not certain. Germline V gives CDR1 SGHDN, CDR2 FVKESK. Trimming left V 1 base short and J 5 bases short, with 1 base between. CDR3 length: 11 amino acids. The CDR3 nucleotides read TGTGCCAGCAGCCAAGTAGATACGCAGTATTTT. This translates into CASSQVDTQYF.

CDR3 in amino acids: CASSFQSSGRGFSYEQYF. Here the CDR3 DNA reads TGTGCCAGCAGCTTCCAGTCTAGCGGGAGGGGGTTCTCCTACGAGCAGTACTTC. The chain combines TRBV7-2 with TRBJ2-7; 12 nucleotides align to TRBD2. The CDR3 is made up of 18 amino acids. The ends lost 3 bases at V and 0 bases at J; junction bases unmatched: 9. Germline V gives CDR1 SGHTA, CDR2 FQGNSA. The full variable domain, its missing parts supplied by reference TRBV7-2 and TRBJ2-7, is GAGVSQSPSNKVTEKGKDVELRCDPISGHTALYWYRQSLGQGLEFLIYFQGNSAPDKSGLPSDRFSAERTGGSVSTLTIQRTQQEDSAVYLCASSFQSSGRGFSYEQYFGPGTRLTVT.

The chain is built from TRBV9 and TRBJ2-5, with 8 bases that match TRBD2. This CDR3 is built from 15 residues. The J segment lost 0 bases and the V segment lost 0 bases, leaving 1 base of the junction unmatched. In germline, CDR1 is SGDLS, CDR2 YYNGEE. The CDR3 reads CASSVGTSNQETQYF. CDR3 in DNA: TGTGCCAGCAGCGTAGGGACTAGCAACCAAGAGACCCAGTACTTC.

This chain uses TRBV7-6 with TRBJ1-1; TRBD1 might be the D (6 bases). This CDR3 region has 11 residues. Looked up from germline, CDR1 is SGHVS and CDR2 is FNYEAQ. Between the trimmed V and J ends, which lost 5 bases and 10 bases, there was a span of 11 bases. The CDR3: CASSGGTRAFF. CDR3 coding DNA: TGTGCCAGCAGCGGAGGGACACGAGCTTTCTTT.

This rearrangement joins TRBV11-2 to TRBJ2-3, with D unclear. This CDR3 has 16 residues. The germline CDR1 and CDR2 sequences are SGHAT and FQNNGV. Between the trimmed V and J ends, which lost 5 bases and 13 bases, there was a span of 28 bases. The CDR3 is CASSPRQPLVAHREYF. CDR3 nucleotide sequence: TGTGCCAGCAGCCCCAGGCAACCCCTGGTTGCCCATAGGGAGTATTTT.